Reported below is one T cell receptor (beta chain). What it binds is not known. The library came from three nested PCR rounds adapted from ARM-PCR protocols. MiXCR, applied by TCRdb to the multiplex PCR reads, yields one record per CDR3 protein. The table lists fewer than 150,000 distinct CDR3 sequences, 60% to 70% of them singletons. This entry comes from a study of tumor and adjacent non-tumor tissue in lung cancer. Study-wide results and caveats: In normal lung, the top 100 clones were significantly more dominant than in tumor.

RNA was extracted from bulk tissue without any cell sorting. The V gene's germline CDR1 is SGHKS and CDR2 YYEKEE (reference sequence). This CDR3 is built from 14 residues. Trimming pared 5 bases from V and 8 bases from J, leaving 19 bases between. V is TRBV5-5 and J is TRBJ1-1; D may be TRBD1 (5 bases). Source material: lung tumor tissue. The receptor was isolated from a man in his sixties with small cell lung cancer. The CDR3 DNA follows: TGTGCCAGCAGGTATAGACAGAGGGCCACAGAAGCTTTCTTT. It specifies CASRYRQRATEAFF.